The rows below give T cell receptor beta chains drawn from one sample of a study of cytomegalovirus exposure and HLA in healthy donors. Here immunoSEQ multiplex PCR was the method, and the copy in TCRdb shows in-frame clones only, minus some. Of over 150,000 clones in the sample, roughly 84% are singletons; the top ten hold 0.38%. The sample comprised PBMCs. The origin of the receptors is a boy aged 2 to 10 in good health and CMV-seronegative. Both conserved end residues are trimmed from each CDR3.

TRBV7-2 ASSLDLLSYEQY
TRBV7-9 ASRRGQGTEQY
TRBV7-6 ASSLQGPGNTIY
TRBV6-6 ASSYLGGGELF
TRBV5-1 ASSFPGQGANGYT
TRBV7-8 ASSLLHRGRSLGNQPQH
TRBV21-1 ASSKVRGSYSNQPQH
TRBV5-1 ASSPWGLAGSQETQY
TRBV5-8 ASSPFGEQY
TRBV6-1 ASSEARTSSYNEQF
TRBV10-3 AISGTGNSGELF
TRBV2 ASSERSGRSQPQH
TRBV6-1 ASSEGPGGRTEAF
TRBV28 ASRPFVGGTYEQY
TRBV27 ASSSLPDGGAFQH
TRBV6-1 ASRSGTGESYEQY
TRBV5-1 ASSPPGQGTEAF
TRBV2 ASSGDRGLDEQY
TRBV14 ASSQEDLMNTEAF
TRBV28 ASPSSYNEQF
TRBV2 ASSPRTSGYEQY
TRBV5-1 ASSPYFAGGGSDTQY
TRBV27 ASNERDRYNEQF
TRBV9 ASSVEGGANSPLH
TRBV28 ASSLFLSRTSGRAGNEQF
TRBV6-6 ASSYGGVEAF
TRBV5-1 ASSLGMASGRRDTQY
TRBV6-5 ASSYGELAYEQY
TRBV2 ASTVRGRDEQY
TRBV5-1 ASSLSYETQY
TRBV19 ASIPSIQLHYGYT
TRBV28 ASSASGTYYNEQF
TRBV4-1 ASSQGFGGGIITDTQY
TRBV4-1 ASSPSAGGRNEQY
TRBV27 ASSAQGQPQH
TRBV7-7 ASSFRVGEKLF
TRBV6-1 ASSAQGGSEKLF
TRBV6-1 ASRDRGRGEKLF
TRBV30 AWSVQGRFGNTIY
TRBV29-1 SVAQSPGYT